What follows is one T cell receptor beta chain and its context. The data stem from a study of blood T cell repertoires in COVID-19. About the study: COVID-19 samples, acute and convalescent, were from the United States, Italy and Spain. From T cells, B-cell-depleted T cells, or PBMCs came the material, which was cDNA or gDNA.

Germline V gene data show CDR1 as MDHEN and CDR2 as SYDVKM. J lost 5 bases, V lost 5 bases, and 11 bases had no gene match. The CDR3 is 16 residues long. Methods used by the authors: Quantification of nucleated cells was approximated via reference gene primer amplification. Profiling relied on immunoSEQ multiplex PCR, and the TCRdb table lists in-frame clones only, not all of them. The DNA gave D and trimming, while V, J and clone size come from that table. The sample comprises some 62,000 clones, more than 60% of which are singletons, and approximately 5.6% rests with the top ten. This chain connects TRBV28 to TRBJ1-4; 7 nucleotides agree with TRBD1. This TCR was recovered from a human donor in a cohort sampled during active COVID-19. Source material: peripheral blood. DNA of the CDR3: TGTGCCAGCAGTCTCCATCGACAGGGATGGAATGAAAAACTGTTTTTT. Encoded protein: CASSLHRQGWNEKLFF.